The entry that follows covers one TCR beta chain sequence. Its matching antigen is unknown. The data were obtained in a study of shared clonotypes between healthy human individuals. Overall study results and limits: The four-donor shared clonotypes exceeded non-shared clonotypes in generation probability, with non-shared ones scoring lower.

The CDR3 has 16 amino acids. Produced via immunoSEQ multiplex PCR; TCRdb's table is partial and in-frame only. This sample carries roughly 500,000 clones, around 96% of them seen once, and the ten largest clones take 0.055% to 0.075%. The chain employs TRBV7-5 and TRBJ2-7; whether TRBD2, the table's D call, matches the DNA was not checked. TRBV7-5 is a pseudogene. This sequence was found in a woman aged 25 to 45 in good health. Sequencing was done on a sample of naive CD4+ T cells sorted from blood. Sample subset: CD45RA+ positively selected. The CDR3 coding sequence is TGTGTCAGAAGCTTTAATCAAGCGGCGAGCTCCTACGAGCAGTACTTC. As protein: CVRSFNQAASSYEQYF.